These 17 T cell receptor beta chains share one sample of origin, sequenced in a study of cytomegalovirus exposure and HLA in healthy donors. PCR involved 60 Vbeta and 13 Jbeta primers. Repertoires were generated with immunoSEQ multiplex PCR, while TCRdb's copy carries only in-frame clones and drops some. The top ten hold more than 3% of the sample, which has 130,000 to 150,000 clones, 70% to 85% seen once. Sequencing was performed on PBMCs. The receptors come from a male donor in good health and CMV-seronegative.

The chain combines TRBV5-1 with TRBJ2-3; 10 nucleotides line up with TRBD2. V shed 4 bases, J shed 1 base, and the junction held 6 bases outside the gene matches. Germline values: CDR1 SGHRS, CDR2 YFSETQ. This CDR3 has 16 amino acids. The CDR3 reads CASSPLLAGRTDTQYF. In DNA form, the CDR3 reads TGCGCCAGCAGCCCTTTACTAGCGGGGCGCACAGATACGCAGTATTTT.

V and J are TRBV9 and TRBJ2-3; 10 positions match TRBD2. Germline V gives CDR1 SGDLS, CDR2 YYNGEE. The CDR3 sequence is 19 residues long. Unmatched junction bases numbered 12, after V lost 0 bases and J lost 2 bases. This CDR3 reads CASSVESSGSRGTTDTQYF. As DNA, the CDR3 is TGTGCCAGCAGCGTAGAGTCTAGCGGGAGCAGGGGCACCACAGATACGCAGTATTTT. Looking up the rest from reference TRBV9 and TRBJ2-3 gives the full variable domain: DSGVTQTPKHLITATGQRVTLRCSPRSGDLSVYWYQQSLDQGLQFLIQYYNGEERAKGNILERFSAQQFPDLHSELNLSSLELGDSALYFCASSVESSGSRGTTDTQYFGPGTRLTVL.

The chain combines TRBV2 with TRBJ1-3; D not certain. CDR3 size: 12 residues. Germline loops: CDR1 SNHLY, CDR2 FYNNEI. V gave up 5 bases and J gave up 4 bases, with 6 bases separating them. CDR3 protein: CASSPVGNTIYF. CDR3 in DNA: TGTGCCAGCAGTCCGGTAGGAAACACCATATATTTT.

This clone has only a few counts. V gene TRBV6-6 combines with J gene TRBJ2-1, with D maybe TRBD2 (5 bases). The V gene's germline CDR1 is MNHNY and CDR2 SVGAGI (reference sequence). V was pared by 6 bases and J by 7 bases, with 13 bases between. The CDR3 extends over 13 amino acids. The CDR3 region is CASSHRWENEQFF. Here the CDR3 DNA reads TGTGCCAGCAGCCACCGCTGGGAGAATGAGCAGTTCTTC.

The chain is built from TRBV9 and TRBJ2-1; the match to TRBD2 covers 10 bases. There are 17 residues in the CDR3. Germline V CDR1 and CDR2: SGDLS, YYNGEE. The V and J ends lost 0 bases and 2 bases, in that order; junction bases with no gene match: 5. CDR3: CASSVGLAGETYNEQFF. The CDR3 DNA reads TGTGCCAGCAGCGTAGGTCTAGCGGGAGAGACCTACAATGAGCAGTTCTTC.

The V and J genes are TRBV11-2 and TRBJ2-6; 9 nucleotides match TRBD2. With V trimmed by 3 bases and J by 0 bases, 9 bases remained unmatched. The germline gives CDR1 SGHAT, CDR2 FQNNGV. This CDR3 has 19 residues. Written as DNA, the CDR3 is TGTGCCAGCAGCTTCACTAGCGGGCTTAGTCGCTCTGGGGCCAACGTCCTGACTTTC. This encodes CASSFTSGLSRSGANVLTF.

The chain recombines TRBV7-9 with TRBJ2-7; D is perhaps TRBD2 (6 bases). Trimming took off 4 bases at V and 5 bases at J, with 9 bases between the two ends. The CDR3 is 12 amino acids. CDR1 and CDR2 from the germline V gene are SEHNR and FQNEAQ (reference sequence). The DNA for the CDR3 is TGTGCCAGCAGCTCGGGACTCGACGAGCAGTACTTC. Protein product: CASSSGLDEQYF.

The chain recombines TRBV30 with TRBJ1-1; 9 bases line up with TRBD1. The CDR3 contains 13 residues. Germline V lookup: CDR1 GTSNPN, CDR2 SVGIG (reference sequence). The ends lost 2 bases at V and 5 bases at J; junction bases unmatched: 3. The CDR3 region is CAWSTGTGTEAFF. As DNA, the CDR3 is TGTGCCTGGAGTACCGGGACAGGGACTGAAGCTTTCTTT.

The chain has TRBV19 and TRBJ1-5; D is uncertain. CDR1 and CDR2 (germline): LNHDA, SQIVND (reference sequence). V shed 3 bases and J shed 4 bases, with 7 bases lying between them. The CDR3 totals 13 residues. The CDR3 spells CASSIPNNQPQHF. The CDR3 nucleotides are TGTGCCAGTAGTATTCCAAATAATCAGCCCCAGCATTTT.

The chain has TRBV4-1 and TRBJ2-2; D not resolved. The V end was cut by 3 bases, the J end by 4 bases, with 9 bases between. The CDR3 spans 14 residues. Germline CDR1 MGHRA, CDR2 YSYEKL. The CDR3: CASSHDWSTGELFF. The CDR3 DNA is TGCGCCAGCAGCCATGACTGGAGCACCGGGGAGCTGTTTTTT.

The chain recombines TRBV7-6 with TRBJ2-1; weak D call: TRBD1 (5 bases). CDR1 and CDR2 from the germline V gene are SGHVS and FNYEAQ. Trimming stripped 6 bases from V and 2 bases from J, with 14 bases between. CDR3 length: 15 amino acids. The CDR3 loop is CASSRSQGPYNEQFF. The CDR3, as DNA: TGTGCCAGCAGTAGAAGCCAGGGTCCCTACAATGAGCAGTTCTTC.

The J gene is TRBJ2-2, the V gene TRBV7-9; tentatively, D is TRBD1 (6 bases). V was clipped by 5 bases and J by 5 bases, with 24 bases between them. The CDR3 is made up of 18 amino acids. Germline V CDR1 and CDR2: SEHNR, FQNEAQ (reference sequence). CDR3 in amino acids: CASSLLAGALRVTGELFF. Written as DNA, the CDR3 is TGTGCCAGCAGCCTCCTGGCAGGGGCCCTCAGAGTGACCGGGGAGCTGTTTTTT.

This clone appeared a single time. The chain uses TRBV5-4 and TRBJ1-6; the D gene is possibly TRBD1 (5 bases). This CDR3 is built from 14 residues. The ends were cut back, 3 bases at V and 7 bases at J, with 11 bases in the middle. Germline-derived CDR1 and CDR2 are SGHNT and YYREEE (reference sequence). Written as DNA, the CDR3 is TGTGCCAGCAGCTCCAGGGTTGTAAATTCACCCCTCCACTTT. Its translation: CASSSRVVNSPLHF.

The V and J genes are TRBV4-1 and TRBJ1-4, with 9 bases that match TRBD1. This CDR3 is built from 16 residues. CDR1 and CDR2 from the germline V gene are MGHRA and YSYEKL. Unmatched junction bases numbered 7, after V lost 0 bases and J lost 8 bases. The CDR3 region is CASSQDPGTGQEKLFF. The CDR3 nucleotides read TGCGCCAGCAGCCAAGATCCTGGGACAGGGCAAGAAAAACTGTTTTTT.

The V call is TRBV5-1, the J call TRBJ2-7, with a possible D match to TRBD1 (5 bases). Trimming removed 7 bases at V and 6 bases at J, with 20 bases between. The germline V gene has CDR1 SGHRS and CDR2 YFSETQ. The CDR3 is made up of 14 amino acids. CDR3 residues: CASRDSAGRGEQYF. As DNA, the CDR3 is TGCGCCAGCCGCGACTCGGCAGGGCGTGGCGAGCAGTACTTC.

The rearrangement uses TRBV9 and TRBJ2-3, with TRBD1 matching over 9 bases. V gave up 4 bases and J gave up 0 bases; unmatched junction bases: 9. The germline CDR1 and CDR2 sequences are SGDLS and YYNGEE. The CDR3 loop spans 17 amino acids. The DNA for the CDR3 is TGTGCCAGCAGCCCACAGGGGGCAGGGCCCAGCACAGATACGCAGTATTTT. It is translated as CASSPQGAGPSTDTQYF.

This clone occurred once. The V call is TRBV27, the J call TRBJ2-7, with D perhaps matching TRBD2 (5 bases). This CDR3 has 15 amino acids. Per the germline V gene, CDR1 is MNHEY and CDR2 is SMNVEV (reference sequence). With 5 bases removed from V and 1 base from J, the gap between germline ends came to 15 bases. The CDR3 nucleotides read TGTGCCAGCAGTCCCACCGAGCGGCCGTCCTACGAGCAGTACTTC. Translated: CASSPTERPSYEQYF.